A selection of T cell receptor beta chains follows, all from one sample in a study of blood T cell repertoires in COVID-19. The table came from immunoSEQ multiplex PCR; TCRdb's copy has only in-frame clones and leaves some out. The sample has approximately 300,000 clones, approximately 84% seen once; the top ten hold roughly a tenth. Sequencing was performed on PBMCs or T cells enriched from blood (not recorded which). The receptors here all came from a woman between 18 and 30 years old who had recovered from COVID-19. The conserved cysteine and the conserved F or W are not part of the CDR3 here.

>TRBJ2-7|TRBV19
ASSINLDLRYEQY
>TRBJ2-5|TRBV6-5
ASSPAGAEETQY
>TRBJ2-3|TRBV11-2
ASSQSRGDTQY
>TRBJ2-7|TRBV7-9
ASSLQGADEQY
>TRBJ1-1|TRBV19
ASMMSGQLLMNTEAF
>TRBJ1-2|TRBV15
ATSSRTELGGYT
>TRBJ2-5|TRBV7-7
ASSRLAGDQETQY
>TRBJ1-1|TRBV6-5
ASAREGSNTEAF
>TRBJ2-1|TRBV7-9
ASSLETSGSSGQF
>TRBJ1-6|TRBV4-1
ASSQVGQGSYNSPLH
>TRBJ2-2|TRBV5-1
ASSPQGNTGELF
>TRBJ2-2|TRBV5-3
ARSLGLAGEYVGELF
>TRBJ2-5|TRBV29-1
SSTGPGGETQY
>TRBJ1-1|TRBV3-1/TRBV3-2
ASSQAGQAAEAF
>TRBJ2-5|TRBV3-1/TRBV3-2
ASSSPAGEETQY
>TRBJ2-1|TRBV5-1
ASSWGQGADNEQF
>TRBJ1-1|TRBV7-9
ASSPAQGGDTEAF
>TRBJ2-7|TRBV14
ASRQSSSYEQY
>TRBJ2-1|TRBV15
ATSSGGTGRYEQF
>TRBJ1-5|TRBV6-5
ASTGHYSNQPQH
>TRBJ2-2|TRBV10-3
AISATSGVTGELF
>TRBJ1-2|TRBV11-2
ASSLGPASYGYT
>TRBJ1-3|TRBV6-5
ASSSGTSYGNTIY
>TRBJ2-3|TRBV11-2
ASSTGTSGNTY
>TRBJ1-2|TRBV27
ASSSETGGGYT
>TRBJ2-5|TRBV7-2
ASSLMPADSTGQETQY
>TRBJ1-6|TRBV1
TSKTAGQGVSRGNSPLH
>TRBJ1-2|TRBV6-6
ASSGAGVIYGYT
>TRBJ1-1|TRBV30
AWSVRGGYTEAF
>TRBJ1-1|TRBV3-1/TRBV3-2
ASSQRASDRGRREAF
>TRBJ2-7|TRBV10-2
ASMSVAGLSYEQY
>TRBJ1-3|TRBV30
AWSSGVISGNTIY
>TRBJ1-4|TRBV19
ASQGYRWEKLF
>TRBJ1-1|TRBV2
ASSDEGVAF
>TRBJ2-5|TRBV2
ASRTGLGETQY
>TRBJ2-1|TRBV24-1
ATSDSERHNEQF
>TRBJ2-7|TRBV27
ASSPGSPYEQY
>TRBJ2-7|TRBV7-3
ASSLAGPPYEQY
>TRBJ2-3|TRBV12-5
ASGRGQGSDTQY
>TRBJ2-5|TRBV7-2
ASRTGGIGTQY
>TRBJ2-7|TRBV15
ATSRLTGEYEQY
>TRBJ1-4|TRBV9
ASSASRQGGDEKLF
>TRBJ2-3|TRBV30
AWSVRAGGTDTQY
>TRBJ2-2|TRBV19
ASNPQVEVGELF
>TRBJ1-2|TRBV7-9
ASSSTGLNYGYT
>TRBJ1-4|TRBV19
ASSTDREKLF
>TRBJ1-1|TRBV2
ASSDQGDTEAF
>TRBJ1-5|TRBV18
ASSPGRDQPQH
>TRBJ1-1|TRBV5-1
ASSPPGGTEAF
>TRBJ2-7|TRBV3-1/TRBV3-2
ASSQYSSDYEQY
>TRBJ2-3|TRBV5-1
ASSLEGLGADTQY
>TRBJ2-3|TRBV7-8
ASSLHPGQSTDTQY
>TRBJ1-4|TRBV10-3
ANQRQLSEKLF
>TRBJ1-1|TRBV18
ASSPQGASTEAF
>TRBJ2-7|TRBV5-1
ASSLGQSSYEQY
>TRBJ2-7|TRBV5-4
ASSLRDRGGEQY
>TRBJ1-3|TRBV10-3
AISPTGAGNTIY
>TRBJ1-3|TRBV4-1
ASSQAGTGGNTIY
>TRBJ1-5|TRBV5-1
ASSLERDFCALWGNQPQH